Below, 9 T cell receptor beta chains from the same sample are listed, as sequenced in a study of T-cell reconstitution after alpha-beta-depleted transplantation in children (TCRdb year 2016). The method was PCR. Sequencing took place on an Illumina HiSeq 2500. Molecular barcoding was employed in the preparation of TCR libraries, with unique molecular identifiers being used to normalize TCRbeta repertoire quantification. TCRdb's own reprocessing of the public reads used fastp at Q25 and MiXCR and kept productive beta chains. Each CDR3 protein appears once, grouped with its most common genes and DNA. This sample holds 190,000 or so distinct CDR3 sequences; roughly 14% were observed only once. Jointly, the top ten make up around 14% of the sample. The specimen comprised PBMCs from the stem cell graft donor, sampled from the stem cell graft. The receptors stem from a human donor who donated a stem cell graft to a child with acute lymphoblastic leukemia.

This clonotype was detected many times. V and J are TRBV28 and TRBJ2-1; 11 bases align to TRBD2. V gave up 4 bases and J gave up 8 bases; unmatched junction bases: 7. The CDR3 is 15 residues long. Per germline, CDR1 MDHEN and CDR2 SYDVKM. The DNA of the CDR3 is TGTGCCAGCAGTTACCTAGCGGGAGGAGAAGATGAGCAGTTCTTC. Translating it yields CASSYLAGGEDEQFF.

This clonotype was seen at least ten times. The rearrangement links TRBV10-3 to TRBJ2-7; D remains unclear. Germline V gene data show CDR1 as ENHRY and CDR2 as SYGVKD. There are 11 residues in the CDR3. V gave up 2 bases and J gave up 9 bases, with 8 bases separating them. Written as DNA, the CDR3 is TGTGCCATCAGTGAGGGAGACTGGCAGTACTTC. It codes for CAISEGDWQYF.

V is TRBV19 and J is TRBJ1-1; 8 bases map to TRBD1. The trim removed 7 bases at V and 4 bases at J, leaving 2 bases unmatched. CDR3 length: 12 residues. CDR1 and CDR2 (germline): LNHDA, SQIVND (reference sequence). The chain's CDR3 is CASKQGGTEAFF. Here the CDR3 DNA reads TGTGCCAGTAAACAGGGGGGCACTGAAGCTTTCTTT.

Only a few counts were recorded for this clonotype. The rearrangement uses TRBV20-1 and TRBJ2-7; D not resolved. Germline CDR1 DFQATT, CDR2 SNEGSKA (reference sequence). There are 13 residues in the CDR3. V lost 0 bases and J lost 7, with 13 bases in between. The CDR3 nucleotides are TGCAGTGCTAGAGATAAACACGGTGGGGAGCAGTACTTC. It specifies CSARDKHGGEQYF.

This clonotype was seen at least ten times. The V gene is TRBV18, the J gene TRBJ2-2, with TRBD2 matching 10 bases. There are 15 residues in the CDR3. V shed 6 bases, J shed 3 bases, and the junction held 4 bases outside the gene matches. Germline CDR1 and CDR2: KGHSH and LQKENI. As DNA, the CDR3 is TGTGCCAGCTCGGCCGGGACTAGCGACACCGGGGAGCTGTTTTTT. Its translation is CASSAGTSDTGELFF.

This clonotype was counted only a few times. The chain links TRBV10-3 to TRBJ2-2; 7 nucleotides match TRBD2. This CDR3 has 15 amino acids. Germline V gene lookup returns CDR1 ENHRY and CDR2 SYGVKD. The V gene end was trimmed by 5 bases and the J gene end by 7 bases; junction bases not matched to a gene: 10. CDR3 region: CAISSGTGRDGELFF. CDR3 nucleotides: TGTGCCATCAGTAGCGGGACTGGGAGAGACGGGGAGCTGTTTTTT.

In its sample, this clonotype was seen many times. The gene calls are TRBV7-8 and TRBJ1-2; 9 nucleotides align to TRBD1. The CDR3 loop spans 15 amino acids. The trim removed 5 bases at V and 5 bases at J, leaving 9 bases unmatched. Germline values: CDR1 SGHVS, CDR2 FQNEAQ. DNA of the CDR3: TGTGCCAGCAGCCCTTTGACAGGGGGTGCGTATGGCTACACCTTC. This codes for CASSPLTGGAYGYTF.

This clonotype was counted ten times or more. The V and J genes are TRBV7-9 and TRBJ2-7; D is possibly TRBD1 (5 bases). The CDR3 loop spans 14 amino acids. Germline lookup yields CDR1 SEHNR and CDR2 FQNEAQ (reference sequence). V lost 6 bases and J 0 bases, leaving 12 bases between the germline ends. CDR3 residues: CASSQGPPSYEQYF. The CDR3 DNA reads TGTGCCAGCAGTCAGGGCCCTCCCTCCTACGAGCAGTACTTC.

This clonotype appeared many times. The gene calls are TRBV7-9 and TRBJ2-3; D is perhaps TRBD2 (6 bases). The ends were cut back, 10 bases at V and 4 bases at J, with 24 bases in the middle. The CDR3 has 16 residues. Germline assignment: CDR1 SEHNR and CDR2 FQNEAQ (reference sequence). This CDR3 reads CATTGWSDLASDTQYF. The CDR3 DNA follows: TGTGCCACCACTGGATGGTCCGACCTAGCGTCAGATACGCAGTATTTT.